Following are 31 T cell receptor beta chains from one sample sequenced in a study of regulatory T cells in long-lasting Graves disease (dated by TCRdb to 2020 to 2023). Libraries came from multiplex PCR. Sequencing relied on an Illumina HiSeq 4000. CDR3 regions were amplified by Arm-PCR with iRepertoire HTBI primers to construct TCR beta libraries. Starting from the raw public reads, TCRdb applied fastp trimming at Q25, assembled clones with MiXCR and retained in-frame beta chains. One record per CDR3 amino acid sequence lists the most common genes and DNA. This sample gives 300,000 to 350,000 distinct CDR3 sequences in total; about 20% of them show up just once. Just under 30% of the sample is in the top ten clones. The sample's time point label is to be understood as: persistent/refractory GD, antithyroid drugs over 5 years with positive TRAb. RNA was extracted from PBMCs in TRIzol for both TCR sequencing and RNA sequencing.

The sequencing used peripheral blood mononuclear cells (PBMCs), collected when the disease was refractory, from a patient treated with antithyroid drugs. Receptors originate from a female donor with Graves disease.

The chain links TRBV12-3 or TRBV12-4 to TRBJ1-2; 7 positions match TRBD1. After removal of 5 bases from V and 4 bases from J, the junction contained 4 bases not matched to a gene. The CDR3 runs to 13 residues. The CDR3 region is CASSTDRLYGYTF. CDR3 coding DNA: TGTGCCAGCAGTACGGACAGGCTCTATGGCTACACCTTC.

This clonotype was seen at least ten times. The gene calls are TRBV20-1 and TRBJ2-7; maybe TRBD2 (6 bases). CDR1 DFQATT and CDR2 SNEGSKA come from the germline V gene (reference sequence). The CDR3 runs 13 residues. This CDR3 is CSPLGQGLYEQYF. CDR3 DNA sequence: TGCAGCCCCCTGGGGCAGGGACTCTACGAGCAGTACTTC.

This clonotype was seen repeatedly, ten times or more. The rearrangement joins TRBV12-3 or TRBV12-4 to TRBJ1-2; D remains unclear. This CDR3 contains 16 residues. The germline V and J ends were trimmed by 4 bases and 0 bases, with 15 bases remaining between them. Here the CDR3 reads CASSSGTTLPNYGYTF. CDR3 DNA sequence: TGTGCCAGCAGTTCCGGAACGACACTCCCTAACTATGGCTACACCTTC.

To note about this clonotype: Relative to the germline gene, one junction end is altered; a read error may explain this. This chain joins TRBV30 and TRBJ1-3; D unclear. Germline V gene lookup returns CDR1 GTSNPN and CDR2 SVGIG (reference sequence). This CDR3 comprises 12 residues. For the CDR3, the DNA is TGTGCCCGGAGCTCCTCTGGAAACACCATATATTTT. It yields the protein CARSSSGNTIYF.

This clonotype was found many times. The rearrangement joins TRBV5-1 to TRBJ2-7, with 8 bases fitting TRBD2. V was clipped by 0 bases and J by 0 bases; unmatched bases: 2. The CDR3 runs 15 residues. The germline gives CDR1 SGHRS, CDR2 YFSETQ. The CDR3 nucleotides read TGCGCCAGCAGCTTGGAAGGGACTAGCTCCTACGAGCAGTACTTC. As protein: CASSLEGTSSYEQYF.

This clonotype appeared once. V and J are TRBV5-5 and TRBJ2-3; unclear D gene. The CDR3 is 13 amino acids. V was cut by 4 bases and J by 5 bases, with 11 bases left in between. Germline V gives CDR1 SGHKS, CDR2 YYEKEE (reference sequence). CDR3 loop: CASSLARGDTQYF. The CDR3 DNA reads TGTGCCAGCAGCCTTGCCCGCGGAGATACGCAGTATTTT.

This clonotype was counted between two and nine times. V and J are TRBV5-1 and TRBJ1-1; 8 bases match TRBD1. V shed 3 bases and J 3 bases; nucleotides not matched to a gene: 4. This CDR3 is built from 14 residues. The germline gives CDR1 SGHRS, CDR2 YFSETQ. CDR3 residues: CASSWVTGDTEAFF. Written as DNA, the CDR3 is TGCGCCAGCAGCTGGGTGACAGGGGACACTGAAGCTTTCTTT.

The genes are TRBV20-1 and TRBJ2-7, with D unresolved. The CDR3 runs 11 residues. The V and J ends lost 6 bases and 4 bases respectively, with 10 bases between them. From germline, CDR1 is DFQATT and CDR2 SNEGSKA (reference sequence). CDR3: CSALTHYEQYF. As DNA, the CDR3 is TGCAGTGCCCTGACCCATTACGAGCAGTACTTC.

This clonotype occurred many times. The chain combines TRBV12-3 or TRBV12-4 with TRBJ1-2; D might be TRBD1 (5 bases). Deletions cut 6 bases from V and 4 bases from J, with 18 bases between. CDR3 length: 15 residues. CDR3 in DNA: TGTGCCAGCAGCGTAGGGAGCCAGGGTCGCTATGGCTACACCTTC. It translates to CASSVGSQGRYGYTF.

V gene TRBV18 combines with J gene TRBJ2-7, with a weak D call TRBD1 (7 bases). The CDR3 has 13 amino acids. The V gene lost 5 bases and the J gene lost 6 bases, with 14 bases spanning the gap. Germline CDR1 reads KGHSH; CDR2 reads LQKENI. The CDR3 region is CASSRQGLSEQYF. The CDR3 DNA sequence: TGTGCCAGCTCAAGACAGGGACTTTCCGAGCAGTACTTC.

Worth noting for this clonotype: This may arise from a read error, as a much more abundant clone is one base away. Here the CDR3 omits its conserved ending phenylalanine or tryptophan, so a read error is the likely source. The V gene is TRBV2, the J gene TRBJ1-2; tentative D call: TRBD1 (6 bases). CDR1 is SNHLY, CDR2 FYNNEI, per germline. Trimming removed 8 bases at V and 5 bases at J, with 12 bases between. This CDR3 has 12 amino acids. The CDR3 DNA follows: TGTGCCAGCCCCAGGGGCCTGTATGGCTACACCATC. Protein product: CASPRGLYGYTI.

V and J are TRBV28 and TRBJ2-3, with 13 positions matching TRBD2. Germline CDR1 and CDR2: MDHEN and SYDVKM. CDR3 length: 17 amino acids. Unmatched junction bases numbered 7, after V lost 3 bases and J lost 4 bases. The chain's CDR3 is CASSLELAGGPPDTQYF. The CDR3 DNA reads TGTGCCAGCAGTTTGGAACTAGCGGGAGGGCCGCCAGATACGCAGTATTTT.

V is TRBV12-3 or TRBV12-4 and J is TRBJ1-1, with D possibly TRBD1 on 5 matching bases. There are 18 residues in the CDR3. V lost 0 bases and J 2 bases, leaving 19 bases between the germline ends. The CDR3 bases are TGTGCCAGCAGTTTAGCGGGTCCTACTCTCGGGGGTAACACTGAAGCTTTCTTT. This sequence encodes CASSLAGPTLGGNTEAFF.

This clonotype was found many times. The rearrangement joins TRBV2 to TRBJ2-7, with D perhaps TRBD2 (5 bases). The CDR3 covers 13 residues. In germline, CDR1 is SNHLY, CDR2 FYNNEI. V was trimmed by 6 bases and J by 3 bases, leaving 12 bases between them. The CDR3 loop reads CASRVSGFYEQYF. The CDR3 DNA reads TGTGCCAGCAGAGTTTCGGGATTCTACGAGCAGTACTTC. Filled out from reference TRBV2 and TRBJ2-7, the complete variable domain reads EPEVTQTPSHQVTQMGQEVILRCVPISNHLYFYWYRQILGQKVEFLVSFYNNEISEKSEIFDDQFSVERPDGSNFTLKIRSTKLEDSAMYFCASRVSGFYEQYFGPGTRLTVT.

The chain is built from TRBV28 and TRBJ1-2; no definite D call. This CDR3 is built from 11 residues. With 8 bases removed from V and 10 bases from J, the gap between germline ends came to 14 bases. Germline assignment: CDR1 MDHEN and CDR2 SYDVKM. The CDR3 region has the DNA TGTGCCAGCCAGACAAGACTGATCTACACCTTC. Translated, it gives CASQTRLIYTF.

This clonotype was detected many times. V and J are TRBV7-2 and TRBJ1-5; D uncertain. The V gene lost 4 bases and the J gene lost 7 bases, with 11 bases spanning the gap. From germline, CDR1 is SGHTA and CDR2 FQGNSA. The CDR3 is 13 residues long. CDR3 residues: CASSCRTRQPQHF. The CDR3 DNA is TGTGCCAGCAGCTGCCGCACTAGACAGCCCCAGCATTTT.

The genes are TRBV7-9 and TRBJ2-5; no firm D call. CDR1 is SEHNR and CDR2 is FQNEAQ in the germline V gene (reference sequence). V lost 4 bases to trimming and J lost 0 bases, with 6 bases between them. This CDR3 is 13 amino acids long. CDR3 in amino acids: CASSSPNQETQYF. The CDR3 DNA reads as TGTGCCAGCAGCTCCCCGAACCAAGAGACCCAGTACTTC.

This clonotype was counted at least ten times. The chain employs TRBV6-5 and TRBJ1-5; TRBD1 might be the D (6 bases). V was pared by 2 bases and J by 9 bases, with 17 bases between. Germline CDR1 MNHEY, CDR2 SVGAGI. The CDR3 extends over 15 amino acids. The CDR3 loop is CASSYRGGLPGPQHF. The CDR3 DNA is TGTGCCAGCAGTTACCGCGGGGGGCTCCCAGGGCCCCAGCATTTT.

This clonotype was found many times. The chain joins TRBV6-2 or TRBV6-3 to TRBJ2-7; D not certain. This CDR3 has 16 amino acids. Trimming pared 1 base from V and 0 bases from J, leaving 13 bases between. Germline loops: CDR1 MNHEY, CDR2 SVGEGT. The CDR3 loop is CASSYLQMSVSYEQYF. The CDR3 DNA reads as TGTGCCAGCAGTTACTTGCAAATGTCAGTCTCCTACGAGCAGTACTTC.

The chain joins TRBV7-9 to TRBJ2-1; 9 bases match TRBD2. Looked up from germline, CDR1 is SEHNR and CDR2 is FQNEAQ (reference sequence). Trimming cost V 5 bases and J 1 base; bases outside gene matches: 9. The CDR3 contains 17 residues. The CDR3 reads CASSPRGTSRSYNEQFF. The DNA of the CDR3 is TGTGCCAGCAGCCCCAGAGGGACTAGCAGGTCCTACAATGAGCAGTTCTTC.

This clonotype was detected only a few times. The chain recombines TRBV12-3 or TRBV12-4 with TRBJ2-1; no clear D. The CDR3 runs to 10 residues. Trimming shortened V by 5 bases and J by 6 bases, and 2 bases separated the two germline ends. CDR3 nucleotides: TGTGCCAGCAGTGTCAATGAGCAGTTCTTC. Translating it yields CASSVNEQFF.

The sample holds many counts of this clonotype. This chain links TRBV2 with TRBJ1-4; unclear D gene. Germline-derived CDR1 and CDR2 are SNHLY and FYNNEI. The CDR3 runs to 10 residues. V gave up 6 bases and J gave up 7 bases, with 3 bases separating them. The CDR3 sequence: CASSGEKLFF. The CDR3 region has the DNA TGTGCCAGCAGCGGTGAAAAACTGTTTTTT. Based on the CDR3 plus reference TRBV2 and TRBJ1-4, the full variable domain is EPEVTQTPSHQVTQMGQEVILRCVPISNHLYFYWYRQILGQKVEFLVSFYNNEISEKSEIFDDQFSVERPDGSNFTLKIRSTKLEDSAMYFCASSGEKLFFGSGTQLSVL.

There are a few counts of this clonotype. The chain has TRBV5-1 and TRBJ2-5, with 9 bases matching TRBD1. After removal of 4 bases from V and 5 bases from J, the junction contained 12 bases not matched to a gene. The CDR3 covers 16 residues. Germline loops: CDR1 SGHRS, CDR2 YFSETQ. The CDR3 DNA follows: TGCGCCAGCAGCCCACGTCCCGGGACAGGGTTGGAGACCCAGTACTTC. Translation: CASSPRPGTGLETQYF. Based on the CDR3 plus reference TRBV5-1 and TRBJ2-5, the full variable domain is KAGVTQTPRYLIKTRGQQVTLSCSPISGHRSVSWYQQTPGQGLQFLFEYFSETQRNKGNFPGRFSGRQFSNSRSEMNVSTLELGDSALYLCASSPRPGTGLETQYFGPGTRLLVL.

The V call is TRBV24-1, the J call TRBJ2-1; 9 bases agree with TRBD1. The CDR3 is 14 amino acids. The germline gives CDR1 KGHDR, CDR2 SFDVKD. Trimming took 3 bases from V and 8 from J; bases not matched to a gene: 4. The DNA for the CDR3 is TGTGCCACCAGTGATCCCGGGACAGGGTATGAGCAGTTCTTC. It yields the protein CATSDPGTGYEQFF.

This clonotype was detected a few times. The chain employs TRBV20-1 and TRBJ1-2, with a weak D call TRBD1 (5 bases). In germline, CDR1 is DFQATT, CDR2 SNEGSKA (reference sequence). The CDR3 is made up of 11 amino acids. V shed 7 bases and J shed 8 bases, with 14 bases lying between them. The DNA of the CDR3 is TGCAGTGGGAGGGGCCAAGGAGGCTACACCTTC. Protein product: CSGRGQGGYTF.

This clonotype was detected a few times. V is TRBV6-1 and J is TRBJ1-2; possible D gene TRBD1, 5 bases. Looked up from germline, CDR1 is MNHNS and CDR2 is SASEGT. Trimming cost V 3 bases and J 5 bases, with 7 bases left between them. CDR3 length: 12 residues. The CDR3 is CASSDGTYGYTF. CDR3 DNA: TGTGCCAGCAGTGACGGGACGTATGGCTACACCTTC.

This clonotype occurred once. Just one base apart from a much larger clone, this may be a read error. The CDR3 loop reads CAGSSTSGVYGYTF. Here the CDR3 DNA reads TGCGCCGGCAGCTCCACGTCGGGAGTCTATGGCTACACCTTC. The rearrangement links TRBV5-1 to TRBJ1-2; D call uncertain. Germline CDR1 reads SGHRS; CDR2 reads YFSETQ. The CDR3 runs to 14 residues.

This clonotype was observed a handful of times. The chain uses TRBV6-5 and TRBJ2-7; D is perhaps TRBD2 (7 bases). Germline V gene sequence: CDR1 MNHEY, CDR2 SVGAGI. CDR3 length equals 14 residues. V lost 2 bases, J lost 5 bases, and 13 bases lay in between. The DNA of the CDR3 is TGTGCCAGCAGTTACCGGGGGGCGCCCAACGAGCAGTACTTC. Its protein product is CASSYRGAPNEQYF.

In this sample, this clonotype turned up a few times. This chain links TRBV27 with TRBJ2-7; a weak D match, TRBD1 (6 bases). V was clipped by 5 bases and J by 5 bases, with 10 bases between them. This CDR3 is built from 12 residues. CDR1 and CDR2 (germline): MNHEY, SMNVEV (reference sequence). CDR3 amino acids: CASSGRGDEQYF. The DNA for the CDR3 is TGTGCCAGCAGTGGCAGGGGCGACGAGCAGTACTTC.

This clonotype was seen at least ten times. The rearrangement uses TRBV3-1 and TRBJ1-5; D remains ambiguous. V lost 3 bases and J 3 bases, leaving 9 bases between the germline ends. The CDR3 is 14 residues long. In germline, CDR1 is LGHDT, CDR2 YNNKEL (reference sequence). The CDR3 coding sequence is TGTGCCAGCAGCCAGGGCTGGGACAATCAGCCCCAGCATTTT. Protein product: CASSQGWDNQPQHF.

In regard to this clonotype: A much larger clone lies a single base off, so this may be a read error. V usage is TRBV5-1 and J usage is TRBJ1-2, with D possibly TRBD1 on 6 matching bases. CDR1 SGHRS and CDR2 YFSETQ come from the germline V gene. This CDR3 is 13 amino acids long. This CDR3 reads CASSLAPGVGYIF. CDR3 DNA: TGCGCCAGCAGCTTGGCCCCAGGGGTAGGCTACATCTTC.